Listed below are T cell receptor beta chains from one sample, sequenced in a study of blood T cell repertoires in COVID-19. Clones were read by immunoSEQ multiplex PCR, and TCRdb kept only the in-frame ones, dropping some. This table holds about 100,000 clones, around four fifths found once. Sequences were obtained from peripheral blood. The source is a man in his 70s with active or convalescent COVID-19. Both conserved end residues are part of each CDR3. A D gene is named only where the DNA matches it firmly. Size is stated for part of the rows, as once, few or many counts, or as a class when the clone is expanded.

D: TRBD1
V: TRBV28
size: NA
J: TRBJ2-1
length: 14
CDR3: CASRSPSPGQGWVF
DNA: TGTGCCAGCAGGTCCCCTTCGCCGGGACAGGGATGGGTCTTC

D: NA
V: TRBV27
size: NA
J: TRBJ2-5
length: 15
CDR3: CASSLSRAGARTQYF
DNA: TGTGCCAGCAGTTTATCGAGGGCAGGGGCACGGACCCAGTACTTC

D: TRBD1
V: TRBV19
size: NA
J: TRBJ1-4
length: 15
CDR3: CASSIGGTDNEKLFF
DNA: TGTGCCAGTAGTATTGGTGGGACAGATAATGAAAAACTGTTTTTT

D: TRBD1
V: TRBV30
size: NA
J: TRBJ1-5
length: 16
CDR3: CAWSVPRTGEDQPQHF
DNA: TGTGCCTGGAGTGTACCCCGGACAGGGGAGGATCAGCCCCAGCATTTT

D: NA
V: TRBV25-1
size: few
J: TRBJ2-3
length: 15
CDR3: CASSGSWGGTDTQYF
DNA: TGTGCCAGCAGTGGGTCCTGGGGGGGCACAGATACGCAGTATTTT

D: NA
V: TRBV11-2
size: NA
J: TRBJ1-4
length: 15
CDR3: CASSPSSGVLEKLFF
DNA: TGTGCCAGCAGCCCTAGTTCAGGGGTGTTGGAAAAACTGTTTTTT

D: NA
V: TRBV25-1
size: NA
J: TRBJ2-5
length: 14
CDR3: CASSERGHQETQYF
DNA: TGTGCCAGCAGTGAACGAGGGCACCAAGAGACCCAGTACTTC

D: TRBD2
V: TRBV29-1
size: NA
J: TRBJ2-3
length: 13
CDR3: CTSTSGGTDTQYF
DNA: TGCACCTCCACTAGCGGAGGCACAGATACGCAGTATTTT

D: NA
V: TRBV24-1
size: NA
J: TRBJ2-5
length: 14
CDR3: CATSESLAGETQYF
DNA: TGTGCCACCAGTGAGAGCCTAGCCGGAGAGACCCAGTACTTC

D: NA
V: TRBV18
size: NA
J: TRBJ2-3
length: 15
CDR3: CASSPKRGYADTQYF
DNA: TGTGCCAGCTCCCCGAAGAGGGGGTATGCAGATACGCAGTATTTT

D: NA
V: TRBV18
size: once
J: TRBJ1-3
length: 15
CDR3: CASSPAGASGNTIYF
DNA: TGTGCCAGCTCACCCGCAGGGGCCAGTGGAAACACCATATATTTT

D: NA
V: TRBV10-3
size: NA
J: TRBJ1-6
length: 16
CDR3: CAISDRGRSYNSPLHF
DNA: TGTGCCATCAGTGACAGGGGACGCTCCTATAATTCACCCCTCCACTTT

D: NA
V: TRBV5-1
size: few
J: TRBJ1-4
length: 15
CDR3: CASSLVAATNEKLFF
DNA: TGCGCCAGCAGCTTGGTTGCGGCAACTAATGAAAAACTGTTTTTT

D: NA
V: TRBV28
size: NA
J: TRBJ2-7
length: 13
CDR3: CASRPGNSYEQYF
DNA: TGTGCCAGCAGGCCCGGGAACTCCTACGAGCAGTACTTC

D: TRBD1
V: TRBV19
size: NA
J: TRBJ1-5
length: 14
CDR3: CASMRGQGNQPQHF
DNA: TGTGCCAGTATGAGGGGGCAGGGCAATCAGCCCCAGCATTTT

D: NA
V: TRBV9
size: few
J: TRBJ1-1
length: 14
CDR3: CASSVDWRFTEAFF
DNA: TGTGCCAGCAGCGTGGACTGGCGATTCACTGAAGCTTTCTTT

D: NA
V: TRBV7-3
size: NA
J: TRBJ2-5
length: 15
CDR3: CASSSTGGWAETQYF
DNA: TGTGCCAGCAGCTCCACCGGAGGGTGGGCCGAGACCCAGTACTTC

D: NA
V: TRBV18
size: few
J: TRBJ2-7
length: 14
CDR3: CASSPGALNYEQYF
DNA: TGTGCCAGCTCACCAGGGGCCCTGAACTACGAGCAGTACTTC

D: TRBD1
V: TRBV7-8
size: few
J: TRBJ1-5
length: 15
CDR3: CASSFDRGSNQPQHF
DNA: TGTGCCAGCAGCTTTGACAGGGGAAGCAATCAGCCCCAGCATTTT

D: TRBD2
V: TRBV4-1
size: NA
J: TRBJ2-3
length: 18
CDR3: CASSQGRASGRNADTQYF
DNA: TGCGCCAGCAGCCAAGGAAGGGCGAGCGGGAGAAATGCAGATACGCAGTATTTT

D: NA
V: TRBV19
size: NA
J: TRBJ1-5
length: 17
CDR3: CASSIDTAQSSNQPQHF
DNA: TGTGCCAGTAGTATAGATACGGCACAGTCTAGCAATCAGCCCCAGCATTTT

D: NA
V: TRBV18
size: NA
J: TRBJ2-5
length: 15
CDR3: CASSPFHSIQETQYF
DNA: TGTGCCAGCTCACCTTTTCACTCCATCCAAGAGACCCAGTACTTC

D: NA
V: TRBV25-1
size: NA
J: TRBJ1-3
length: 12
CDR3: CASSGQGYTIYF
DNA: TGTGCCAGCAGTGGTCAGGGATACACCATATATTTT

D: TRBD1
V: TRBV28
size: once
J: TRBJ2-4
length: 14
CDR3: CASSESTGQNIQYF
DNA: TGTGCCAGCAGCGAATCGACAGGGCAAAACATTCAGTACTTC

D: TRBD2
V: TRBV7-2
size: NA
J: TRBJ2-1
length: 18
CDR3: CASSLFGTSTFLAPEQFF
DNA: TGTGCCAGCAGCTTATTTGGGACTAGCACCTTTCTCGCTCCTGAGCAGTTCTTC

D: NA
V: TRBV28
size: few
J: TRBJ2-7
length: 15
CDR3: CASSLLRQVPYEQYF
DNA: TGTGCCAGCAGTTTATTAAGGCAGGTTCCCTACGAGCAGTACTTC

D: NA
V: TRBV28
size: NA
J: TRBJ1-1
length: 13
CDR3: CASSPTGNTEAFF
DNA: TGTGCCAGCAGTCCTACAGGGAACACTGAAGCTTTCTTT

D: TRBD1
V: TRBV6-5
size: NA
J: TRBJ1-1
length: 15
CDR3: CASTSVGGAGTEAFF
DNA: TGTGCCAGCACCTCTGTAGGGGGCGCGGGCACTGAAGCTTTCTTT

D: NA
V: TRBV2
size: NA
J: TRBJ2-1
length: 14
CDR3: CASRVLLAANEQFF
DNA: TGTGCCAGCAGGGTCCTTCTAGCAGCCAATGAGCAGTTCTTC

D: TRBD2
V: TRBV19
size: NA
J: TRBJ2-1
length: 15
CDR3: CASSILAGTGNEQFF
DNA: TGTGCCAGTAGTATTCTAGCGGGAACCGGCAATGAGCAGTTCTTC

D: TRBD1
V: TRBV11-2
size: NA
J: TRBJ2-2
length: 15
CDR3: CASSPGGDLAGELFF
DNA: TGTGCCAGCAGTCCAGGGGGCGACTTAGCCGGGGAGCTGTTTTTT

D: TRBD1
V: TRBV24-1
size: few
J: TRBJ2-2
length: 17
CDR3: CATSDPMGQGSTGELFF
DNA: TGTGCCACCAGTGACCCCATGGGACAGGGGAGCACCGGGGAGCTGTTTTTT

D: TRBD1
V: TRBV4-2
size: NA
J: TRBJ1-6
length: 17
CDR3: CASSQDWGTGVGSPLHF
DNA: TGTGCCAGCAGCCAAGATTGGGGGACAGGGGTTGGTTCACCCCTCCACTTT

D: NA
V: TRBV4-1
size: NA
J: TRBJ1-4
length: 15
CDR3: CASSQGLAGVGKLFF
DNA: TGCGCCAGCAGCCAAGGTTTGGCGGGGGTAGGGAAACTGTTTTTT

D: NA
V: TRBV19
size: few
J: TRBJ1-1
length: 14
CDR3: CASSVQGLNTEAFF
DNA: TGTGCCAGTAGTGTACAGGGCCTGAACACTGAAGCTTTCTTT

D: TRBD1
V: TRBV5-1
size: NA
J: TRBJ1-5
length: 15
CDR3: CASSWGTGEGQPQHF
DNA: TGCGCCAGCAGCTGGGGGACAGGGGAGGGTCAGCCCCAGCATTTT

D: NA
V: TRBV29-1
size: NA
J: TRBJ2-7
length: 12
CDR3: CSVHGDSYEQYF
DNA: TGCAGCGTTCATGGAGACTCCTACGAGCAGTACTTC

D: NA
V: TRBV5-1
size: few
J: TRBJ2-2
length: 16
CDR3: CASRGSGRGDTGELFF
DNA: TGCGCCAGCAGGGGGTCCGGCCGGGGAGACACCGGGGAGCTGTTTTTT

D: TRBD1
V: TRBV19
size: NA
J: TRBJ2-3
length: 14
CDR3: CASSPGQSTDTQYF
DNA: TGTGCCAGTAGTCCGGGACAGAGCACAGATACGCAGTATTTT

D: NA
V: TRBV12-3/TRBV12-4
size: once
J: TRBJ2-2
length: 13
CDR3: CASAEQITGELFF
DNA: TGTGCCAGTGCGGAGCAGATCACCGGGGAGCTGTTTTTT

D: TRBD2
V: TRBV28
size: NA
J: TRBJ2-5
length: 16
CDR3: CASSPTSGEAKETQYF
DNA: TGTGCCAGCAGTCCCACTAGCGGGGAGGCAAAAGAGACCCAGTACTTC

D: NA
V: TRBV7-2
size: few
J: TRBJ1-5
length: 16
CDR3: CASSLSGKVAQQPQHF
DNA: TGTGCCAGCAGCTTATCCGGGAAGGTGGCCCAACAGCCCCAGCATTTT

D: NA
V: TRBV18
size: NA
J: TRBJ1-4
length: 16
CDR3: CASSPGQRRTNEKLFF
DNA: TGTGCCAGCTCACCAGGACAGCGAAGGACTAATGAAAAACTGTTTTTT

D: NA
V: TRBV20-1
size: NA
J: TRBJ1-2
length: 14
CDR3: CSASSREGHYGYTF
DNA: TGCAGTGCTAGTAGTAGGGAGGGTCACTATGGCTACACCTTC

D: NA
V: TRBV10-2
size: NA
J: TRBJ2-5
length: 15
CDR3: CASSANGLEHGTQYF
DNA: TGCGCCAGCAGTGCCAATGGACTGGAGCATGGGACCCAGTACTTC

D: TRBD1
V: TRBV28
size: NA
J: TRBJ1-2
length: 14
CDR3: CASSWGQRGLGYTF
DNA: TGTGCCAGCAGTTGGGGACAGAGGGGCCTCGGCTACACCTTC

D: NA
V: TRBV19
size: NA
J: TRBJ2-2
length: 20
CDR3: CASSTRATKWGGENTGELFF
DNA: TGTGCCAGTAGTACCCGAGCGACAAAGTGGGGCGGGGAGAACACCGGGGAGCTGTTTTTT

D: NA
V: TRBV7-9
size: NA
J: TRBJ1-3
length: 17
CDR3: CASSLGGSGLSGNTIYF
DNA: TGTGCCAGCAGCTTGGGAGGGTCGGGCCTCTCTGGAAACACCATATATTTT

D: TRBD1
V: TRBV30
size: NA
J: TRBJ2-5
length: 14
CDR3: CAWSVGQELETQYF
DNA: TGTGCCTGGAGTGTAGGACAGGAACTGGAGACCCAGTACTTC

D: TRBD1
V: TRBV30
size: NA
J: TRBJ1-5
length: 13
CDR3: CAWSLQGDQPQHF
DNA: TGTGCCTGGAGCTTACAGGGGGATCAGCCCCAGCATTTT

D: TRBD1
V: TRBV30
size: NA
J: TRBJ2-3
length: 13
CDR3: CAWSSGGLNTQYF
DNA: TGTGCCTGGAGCTCAGGGGGCTTGAATACGCAGTATTTT

D: TRBD1
V: TRBV7-2
size: NA
J: TRBJ1-5
length: 13
CDR3: CASSSRGNQPQHF
DNA: TGTGCCAGCAGCTCCAGGGGGAATCAGCCCCAGCATTTT

D: TRBD1
V: TRBV7-2
size: NA
J: TRBJ1-2
length: 16
CDR3: CASSLATGASNYGYTF
DNA: TGTGCCAGCAGCTTAGCGACAGGGGCGTCTAACTATGGCTACACCTTC

D: NA
V: TRBV29-1
size: NA
J: TRBJ2-3
length: 14
CDR3: CSVLRGFVSDTQYF
DNA: TGCAGCGTTCTCCGGGGTTTCGTATCAGATACGCAGTATTTT